The entry below gives a single T cell receptor beta chain sequence along with its context. This clonotype was picked up a small number of times. The antigen it binds to is not known. Base-call qualities are not available, and no considerably larger clone is one nucleotide away. This specimen belongs to a study of regulatory T cells in long-lasting Graves disease (dated by TCRdb to 2020 to 2022). With regard to the full study: Antithyroid drugs had been taken for less than 3 months by newly diagnosed Graves' disease patients. A total of some 33 samples were covered by TCR sequencing, comprising approximately 13 persistent and roughly 20 newly diagnosed Graves' disease patients. The study was conducted in China and was registered as a clinical trial. Peripheral blood TCR sequencing and RNA sequencing compared persistent Graves' disease patients with newly diagnosed Graves' disease patients.

Libraries were built with multiplex PCR. Sequencing was performed on an Illumina HiSeq 4000. TCR beta libraries were built with iRepertoire HTBI primers and Arm-PCR amplification of CDR3 regions. PCR products were gel purified before sequencing. From the authors' description of their analysis: A total of 60 to 80 TRBV and 14 TRBJ segments were identified across samples and were used for gene usage analysis of CDR3 amino acid clonotypes. COPE and FqMerger were used to merge filtered high-quality paired reads into contigs. BLAST was used to align contigs to the IMGT TRBV, TRBD and TRBJ reference genes, and CDR3 was defined following IMGT. Clonotypes above 0.1% frequency were classified as highly expanded clones. Shannon entropy served as the measure of repertoire diversity, while the Gini coefficient captured V-J evenness. Public clonotypes were defined as clonotypes shared by more than one individual. TCRdb reprocessing: public reads trimmed at Q25 with fastp, clones called with MiXCR, in-frame beta chains kept. All rows with the same CDR3 protein become a single entry with the most common DNA and genes. What appears here as the V and J calls and clone size reflects TCRdb's work, not the paper's. This sample has some 450,000 distinct CDR3 sequences in its table, and approximately 16% of those were observed once. The ten largest account for around 11% of the sample.

The CDR3 measures 16 amino acids from cysteine to phenylalanine. Only the CDR3 DNA is retained, 48 bases long and in frame from the first base. The germline V gene supplies CDR1 KGHDR and CDR2 SFDVKD. V trim: 3 bases; J trim: 0 bases; unmatched bases: 3. The time point label corresponds to: newly diagnosed GD, antithyroid drugs for less than 3 months. For both TCR sequencing and RNA sequencing, RNA was extracted from PBMCs in TRIzol. Graves' disease was diagnosed according to American Thyroid Association guidelines. Patients for the study were recruited at an endocrinology department in Xi'an, China. From each patient, around 9.3 milliliters of peripheral blood was collected into an EDTA anticoagulant tube. Ficoll Paque Plus density gradient separation was used to isolate PBMCs, and no additional T cell sorting was done. An Agilent 2100 Bioanalyzer and agarose gel were used to check RNA quality, and a NanoDrop 2000 was used to measure RNA concentration.

Points the paper makes about the study in general: TRBV28, TRBJ1-2 and TRBJ2-5 were preferentially used in persistent disease, while TRBV20-1 and TRBJ2-1 were favored in newly diagnosed disease. Sequencing and analysis were restricted to the TCR beta chain. Persistent Graves' disease patients showed lower TCR Shannon entropy and fewer highly expanded clones than newly diagnosed patients, suggesting clonal expansion. Only peripheral blood was studied, because thyroid tissue, the primary lesion, was inaccessible. The authors noted that the small sample size was a limitation that may lower accuracy. More public clonotypes were shared among persistent patients (roughly 2,700) than among newly diagnosed patients (966).

The same data also went into a second study, on T cells in Graves' hyperthyroidism and ophthalmopathy. From the second report: Stable Graves' hyperthyroidism was defined as no progression to ophthalmopathy during 18 months of follow-up. The hyperthyroidism patients were between 18 and 65 years old and newly diagnosed, with a disease duration of less than 2 months. Any patient with an uncontrolled infection, another autoimmune disease, pregnancy or lactation was excluded. Diagnoses relied on clinical symptoms, serum thyroxine and TRAb, thyroid ultrasound and orbital computed tomography. A first-round RT-PCR of the TCR CDR3 used the HTBI primer set with the Qiagen OneStep RT-PCR kit. Most expanded thyroid clonotypes (frequency above 0.001) were also detected in blood, suggesting blood repertoires may reflect thyroid immune responses. In cross-validation, a model built on a 13 V-J signature told ophthalmopathy apart from stable hyperthyroidism with 87.88% sensitivity and around 84% specificity, and in testing the same model reached 80%/75%. In validation, progression to ophthalmopathy was predicted by the model with 70.59% sensitivity and under 85% specificity, a median of about 6.4 months before onset. To identify distinguishing TCR V-J signatures, a discovery cohort of some 99 patients was used, comprising fewer than 45 with Graves' ophthalmopathy and some 60 with stable Graves' hyperthyroidism. Prospective prediction of ophthalmopathy was tested in an independent validation cohort consisting of roughly 20 hyperthyroidism patients and over 15 patients who later progressed to ophthalmopathy. For training and testing, the roughly 97 patients in the discovery cohort were randomly divided in a 7:3 ratio. The study also compared thyroid tissue and blood T-cell repertoires from about 6 Graves' hyperthyroidism patients. After sampling, hyperthyroidism patients received methimazole starting at 30 mg daily, and ophthalmopathy patients received high-dose intravenous methylprednisolone. A second multiplex PCR round built the libraries, followed by size selection and purification. Sequencing of the libraries was done on an Illumina HiSeq2000 using paired-end 100 bp reads. SOAPnuke was used to process the raw data, with reads discarded if the reads contained adapters or uncalled bases, had a mean Phred below 15, or lacked an exact constant-primer or identifier match. COPE v1.2.5 was used to merge high-quality paired reads, and clonotypes were defined as unique nucleotide sequences. Clonotypes were aligned to IMGT TRBV, TRBD and TRBJ reference segments using MiTCR v1.1. The analysis included only V-J combinations with a frequency above 0.0001, which together covered about 99% of the repertoires. The TCS score was defined as F50 (clonal expansion) divided by E x V (chaos), with BLOSUM62-based TCRdist calculated between CDR3 peptides within each V-J. Welch's t-statistics and random forest reduced several hundred V-J features to roughly 13, which were used in a naive Bayes classifier (R e1071). No statistical method was used to fix the sample size in advance, and group allocation was not hidden from the investigators. TCR Vbeta CDR3 sequencing of around 130 peripheral blood samples (fewer than 45 ophthalmopathy, roughly 74 hyperthyroidism and some 17 progressor patients) is reported in the paper.

Here the sequenced sample was peripheral blood mononuclear cells (PBMCs), taken at new diagnosis, from a patient treated with antithyroid drugs. This sequence uses TRBV24-1 and TRBJ2-2; 7 middle bases align to TRBD1. The TCR comes from a young woman with Graves disease. Donor details come from another sample of the same person, matched by shared clones. The bases read TGTGCCACCAGTGATCCGACAGGGACGAACACCGGGGAGCTGTTTTTT. Translated, this gives CATSDPTGTNTGELFF.